A selection of T cell receptor beta chains follows, all from one sample in a study of blood T cells in healthy people across ages. TCRdb analysed the 5' RACE reads with MiXCR anew, one entry per CDR3 protein. Altogether roughly 730,000 distinct CDR3 sequences are present, roughly 56% being singletons, with the ten largest covering 25% to 30%. Sequencing used blood. Receptors were obtained from a man aged 40-49 years in good health. The CDR3 runs from the conserved cysteine through the conserved F or W. Each record gives: J gene, D gene, V gene, clone size, CDR3 DNA, CDR3 protein. The D gene is left open where the match is weak. Clone size is given for some rows only: seen once, a few or many times, or a class if the clone is expanded.

J: TRBJ2-1; D: TRBD1; V: TRBV11-2; size: NA; DNA: TGTGCCAGCAGCTTAGATTTGTCGGGACAGGGTGGCAATGAGCAGTTCTTC; CDR3: CASSLDLSGQGGNEQFF
J: TRBJ2-1; D: TRBD2; V: TRBV7-9; size: NA; DNA: TGTGCCAGCAGCTTAGCGCCTAGCGGGGCCCACTCCTACAATGAGCAGTTCTTC; CDR3: CASSLAPSGAHSYNEQFF
J: TRBJ2-7; D: TRBD1; V: TRBV10-3; size: NA; DNA: TGTGCCATCAGTGGGGACAGGGGGCCGGAGCAGTACTTC; CDR3: CAISGDRGPEQYF
J: TRBJ2-1; D: TRBD2; V: TRBV6-6; size: once; DNA: TGTGCCAGCAGTTACGGCGGGAGGGAACAATACAATGAGCAGTTCTTC; CDR3: CASSYGGREQYNEQFF
J: TRBJ1-6; D: TRBD1; V: TRBV25-1; size: NA; DNA: TGTGCCAGCAGTGATGTGGGACAGGGAATTCTTCGTTCACCCCTCCACTTT; CDR3: CASSDVGQGILRSPLHF
J: TRBJ2-3; D: NA; V: TRBV27; size: NA; DNA: TGTGCCAGCGGTACCTGGAATACGCAGTATTTT; CDR3: CASGTWNTQYF
J: TRBJ2-3; D: NA; V: TRBV7-2; size: once; DNA: TGTGCCAGCAGCCCCATGACCGCAGATACGCAGTATTTT; CDR3: CASSPMTADTQYF
J: TRBJ2-1; D: TRBD1; V: TRBV6-6; size: few; DNA: TGTGCCAGCAGTTCACGGGACAGGGTCTATGAGCAGTTCTTC; CDR3: CASSSRDRVYEQFF
J: TRBJ2-7; D: TRBD1; V: TRBV27; size: NA; DNA: TGTGCCAGCAACGCTGGGGACAGCTACGAGCAGTACTTC; CDR3: CASNAGDSYEQYF
J: TRBJ2-1; D: NA; V: TRBV11-2; size: few; DNA: TGTGCCAGCAGCCCTTGGCGGGACTCCTACAATGAGCAGTTCTTC; CDR3: CASSPWRDSYNEQFF
J: TRBJ2-7; D: TRBD2; V: TRBV14; size: NA; DNA: TGTGCCAGCAGCCAAGACTGGGGCTTGAGGCGGGAGCGGGACTACGAGCAGTACTTC; CDR3: CASSQDWGLRRERDYEQYF
J: TRBJ2-7; D: NA; V: TRBV9; size: NA; DNA: TGTGCCAGCAGCCACCATCCTGGAGAGGCCAACTACGAGCAGTACTTC; CDR3: CASSHHPGEANYEQYF
J: TRBJ1-4; D: NA; V: TRBV28; size: NA; DNA: TGTGCCAGCAGTTCCAGACCGGGTGAAAAACTGTTTTTT; CDR3: CASSSRPGEKLFF
J: TRBJ2-1; D: NA; V: TRBV6-4; size: NA; DNA: TGTGCCAGCAGTGACGGCGCCGGGTACAATGAGCAGTTCTTC; CDR3: CASSDGAGYNEQFF
J: TRBJ2-5; D: NA; V: TRBV7-2; size: NA; DNA: TGTGTCAGCAGCAAATGGGACCAAGAGACCCAGTACTTC; CDR3: CVSSKWDQETQYF
J: TRBJ1-6; D: NA; V: TRBV9; size: NA; DNA: TGTGCCAGCAGTCCCCGCCGGGCGAGTGACCCTTATTCACCCCTCCACTTT; CDR3: CASSPRRASDPYSPLHF
J: TRBJ2-4; D: TRBD1; V: TRBV6-1; size: NA; DNA: TGTGCCAGCAGTGAAGCCCCCGGACAGGGGGTAAACATTCAGTACTTC; CDR3: CASSEAPGQGVNIQYF
J: TRBJ2-1; D: NA; V: TRBV6-5; size: NA; DNA: TGTGCCAGGCAGCGAGAGCAGTTCTTC; CDR3: CARQREQFF
J: TRBJ2-2; D: NA; V: TRBV5-5; size: NA; DNA: TGTGCCAGCAGCTGGGACGTCAACACCGGGGAGCTGTTTTTT; CDR3: CASSWDVNTGELFF
J: TRBJ1-2; D: TRBD1; V: TRBV9; size: once; DNA: TGTGCCAGCAGCGTAGTCTCGACAGGGAACTATGGCTACACCTTC; CDR3: CASSVVSTGNYGYTF
J: TRBJ2-7; D: NA; V: TRBV29-1; size: few; DNA: TGCAGCGTTGTAGGGGGTACCACAGGGACGGGGGACGAGCAGTACTTC; CDR3: CSVVGGTTGTGDEQYF
J: TRBJ2-5; D: NA; V: TRBV7-9; size: NA; DNA: TGTGCCAGCAGCATGACACGCCAAGAGACCCAGTACTTC; CDR3: CASSMTRQETQYF
J: TRBJ2-5; D: NA; V: TRBV5-6; size: once; DNA: TGTGCCAGCAGTAAAACGACAGGCGTAATTTGGACCCAGTACTTC; CDR3: CASSKTTGVIWTQYF
J: TRBJ2-5; D: TRBD1; V: TRBV5-1; size: NA; DNA: TGCGCCAGCAGCCTAATGACAGGGGGGGCCAATGAGCAGTACTTC; CDR3: CASSLMTGGANEQYF